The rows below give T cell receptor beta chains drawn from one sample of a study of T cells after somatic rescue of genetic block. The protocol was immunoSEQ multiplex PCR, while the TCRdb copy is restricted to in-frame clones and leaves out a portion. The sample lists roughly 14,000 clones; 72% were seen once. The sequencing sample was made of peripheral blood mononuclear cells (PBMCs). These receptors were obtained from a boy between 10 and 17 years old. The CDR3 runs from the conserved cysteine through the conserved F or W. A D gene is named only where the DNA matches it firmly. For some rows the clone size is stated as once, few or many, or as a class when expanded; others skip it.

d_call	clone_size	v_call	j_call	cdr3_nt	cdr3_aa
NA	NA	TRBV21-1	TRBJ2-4	TGTGCCAGCAGCAAAGGGCGTCGACAGGGAACCGCCAAAAACATTCAGTACTTC	CASSKGRRQGTAKNIQYF
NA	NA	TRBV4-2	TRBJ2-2	TGTGCCAGCAGCTTCTATATTACCGGGGAGCTGTTTTTT	CASSFYITGELFF
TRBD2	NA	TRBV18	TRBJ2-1	TGTGCCAGCTCACCACCGGCGGGGGGGCGTCGCAATGAGCAGTTCTTC	CASSPPAGGRRNEQFF
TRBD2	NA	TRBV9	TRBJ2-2	TGTGCCAGCAGCGTTAGCGGGAAAGCCGGGGAGCTGTTTTTT	CASSVSGKAGELFF
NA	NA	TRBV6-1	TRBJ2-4	TGTGCCAGCAGTGAAGCGGGTAACCTCTGGGGAAACATTCAGTACTTC	CASSEAGNLWGNIQYF
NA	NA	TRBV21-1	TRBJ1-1	TGTGCCAGCAGCAACACGCGTTTTTTAGACAGGGAAACTGAAGCTTTCTTT	CASSNTRFLDRETEAFF
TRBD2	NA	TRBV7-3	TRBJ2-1	TGTGCCAGCAGCCCCTTACTAGCGGGGGCTGGGTACAATGAGCAGTTCTTC	CASSPLLAGAGYNEQFF
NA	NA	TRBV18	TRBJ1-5	TGTGCCAGCTCACCACGTGAAGGGGATCAGCCCCAGCATTTT	CASSPREGDQPQHF
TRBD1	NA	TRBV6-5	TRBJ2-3	TGTGCCAGCAGCCCCGGACAGGACAGCACAGATACGCAGTATTTT	CASSPGQDSTDTQYF
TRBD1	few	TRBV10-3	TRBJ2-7	TGTGCCATCAGTAAAAATTCCGGGACAGGGGCCTACGAGCAGTACTTC	CAISKNSGTGAYEQYF
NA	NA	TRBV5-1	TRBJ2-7	TGCGCCAGCAGCTCCACTGTCGGCAGGGCCTACGAGCAGTACTTC	CASSSTVGRAYEQYF
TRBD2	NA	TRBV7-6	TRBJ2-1	TGTGCCAGCAGCTTGAGGGGTGGAGGGAGGGGTACCTACAATGAGCAGTTCTTC	CASSLRGGGRGTYNEQFF
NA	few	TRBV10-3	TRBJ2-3	TGTGCCATCGGAGGTTGGCTAGCGAGGGATACGCAGTATTTT	CAIGGWLARDTQYF